These T cell receptor beta chains were read from a single sample in a study of cytomegalovirus exposure and HLA in healthy donors. Sequencing was performed with immunoSEQ multiplex PCR; in TCRdb, only in-frame clones are kept and a portion is missing. The repertoire holds a few hundred thousand clones, with 92% as singletons. The specimen sequenced was PBMCs. The receptors were gathered from a girl aged 2 to 10 in good health and CMV-seronegative. The CDR3 runs from the conserved cysteine through the conserved F or W. D genes are given only for firm matches. Size is stated for part of the rows, as once, few or many counts, or as a class when the clone is expanded.

CDR3aa,CDR3nt,v_gene,abundance,j_gene,d_gene
CASSFASPRGYEQYF,TGTGCCAGCAGCTTCGCCAGCCCCCGGGGCTACGAGCAGTACTTC,TRBV5-4,-,TRBJ2-7,-
CASSITGQGNNEQFF,TGTGCCAGTAGTATCACGGGACAGGGGAACAATGAGCAGTTCTTC,TRBV19,-,TRBJ2-1,TRBD1
CASSLSRDSRLGGYTF,TGTGCCAGCAGCTTAAGCCGAGACAGTAGGCTTGGTGGCTACACCTTC,TRBV11-2,-,TRBJ1-2,-
CASADRRDQPQHF,TGTGCCAGCGCTGACAGACGCGATCAGCCCCAGCATTTT,TRBV2,-,TRBJ1-5,-
CASSTLGQGGVKNIQYF,TGTGCCAGCAGCACCCTCGGACAGGGAGGGGTCAAAAACATTCAGTACTTC,TRBV11-1,few,TRBJ2-4,-
CASSPSGGATDTQYF,TGTGCCAGCAGTCCTAGCGGGGGGGCCACAGATACGCAGTATTTT,TRBV28,-,TRBJ2-3,TRBD2
CAISPDGILGDTQYF,TGTGCCATCAGTCCTGACGGGATCCTAGGAGATACGCAGTATTTT,TRBV10-3,-,TRBJ2-3,-
CASSSTGTSVVYTGELFF,TGTGCCAGCAGCTCAACCGGGACTAGCGTAGTCTACACCGGGGAGCTGTTTTTT,TRBV7-9,few,TRBJ2-2,TRBD2
CASSGISSSYNEQFF,TGTGCCAGCAGTGGAATTAGCAGCTCCTACAATGAGCAGTTCTTC,TRBV6-1,-,TRBJ2-1,-
CASSLWANTEAFF,TGTGCCAGCAGCTTGTGGGCGAACACTGAAGCTTTCTTT,TRBV13,-,TRBJ1-1,-
CASSLEQMNTEAFF,TGTGCCAGCAGCTTAGAACAGATGAACACTGAAGCTTTCTTT,TRBV13,-,TRBJ1-1,-
CAWSRDRPYEQYF,TGTGCCTGGAGTCGGGACAGGCCCTACGAGCAGTACTTC,TRBV30,-,TRBJ2-7,TRBD1
CASSSRGGGNTEAFF,TGCGCCAGCAGCTCCCGGGGGGGAGGGAACACTGAAGCTTTCTTT,TRBV10-2,few,TRBJ1-1,-
CASSRSGVGAYGYTF,TGTGCCAGCAGTAGGTCCGGGGTGGGTGCCTATGGCTACACCTTC,TRBV6-5,-,TRBJ1-2,-
CASSYAQPGQGAKNTEAFF,TGCGCCAGCAGCTACGCACAGCCGGGACAGGGGGCAAAGAACACTGAAGCTTTCTTT,TRBV5-1,once,TRBJ1-1,TRBD1
CASSPESWEQYF,TGTGCCAGCTCGCCGGAGTCGTGGGAGCAGTACTTC,TRBV18,-,TRBJ2-7,-
CASSSNQGVNEKLFF,TGTGCCAGCAGCTCTAATCAGGGGGTTAATGAAAAACTGTTTTTT,TRBV28,-,TRBJ1-4,TRBD1
CASSFPIAGGDTDTQYF,TGTGCCAGCAGTTTCCCTATAGCGGGAGGGGACACAGATACGCAGTATTTT,TRBV28,-,TRBJ2-3,TRBD2
CSAGDRGFYNEQFF,TGCAGCGCCGGGGACAGGGGATTTTACAATGAGCAGTTCTTC,TRBV29-1,once,TRBJ2-1,TRBD1
CASSDWTAAYTEAFF,TGTGCCAGCAGTGACTGGACAGCCGCATACACTGAAGCTTTCTTT,TRBV6-4,-,TRBJ1-1,-
CASSKQVTNTEAFF,TGTGCCAGCAGTAAACAGGTCACGAACACTGAAGCTTTCTTT,TRBV2,-,TRBJ1-1,-
CASSFQRETQYF,TGTGCCAGCAGCTTCCAGAGGGAGACCCAGTACTTC,TRBV5-4,-,TRBJ2-5,-
CASSWSRASYEQYF,TGTGCCAGCAGTTGGAGCAGAGCGTCCTACGAGCAGTACTTC,TRBV28,-,TRBJ2-7,-
CAWSAQPYEQYF,TGTGCCTGGAGTGCACAGCCTTACGAGCAGTACTTC,TRBV30,-,TRBJ2-7,-
CASSLKGLAIDTQYF,TGTGCCAGCAGCTTGAAGGGACTAGCGATAGATACGCAGTATTTT,TRBV5-4,-,TRBJ2-3,TRBD2
CASSLVGQGAYEQYF,TGCGCCAGCAGCTTGGTCGGCCAGGGCGCCTACGAGCAGTACTTC,TRBV5-1,-,TRBJ2-7,-
CASSHRSDTQYF,TGTGCCAGCAGCCACCGGTCGGATACGCAGTATTTT,TRBV14,-,TRBJ2-3,-
CASSQLQGGTIYF,TGTGCCAGCAGCCAACTCCAGGGCGGCACCATATATTTT,TRBV6-5,-,TRBJ1-3,-
CASSVDPGAYEQYF,TGTGCCAGTAGTGTCGACCCAGGGGCCTACGAGCAGTACTTC,TRBV19,-,TRBJ2-7,-
CASSLDLGARTDTQYF,TGCGCCAGCAGCTTGGACTTGGGGGCGCGTACAGATACGCAGTATTTT,TRBV5-1,-,TRBJ2-3,-
CASSYSTGTGDTQYF,TGTGCCAGCAGTTACTCGACAGGGACTGGGGATACGCAGTATTTT,TRBV6-5,-,TRBJ2-3,-
CASSQGAGELFF,TGCGCCAGCAGCCAGGGGGCCGGGGAGCTGTTTTTT,TRBV5-1,once,TRBJ2-2,TRBD1
CASSEQGVNTEAFF,TGTGCCAGCAGCGAGCAGGGGGTGAACACTGAAGCTTTCTTT,TRBV7-8,-,TRBJ1-1,TRBD1
CASTVGGYEQYF,TGTGCCAGCACCGTGGGGGGTTACGAGCAGTACTTC,TRBV6-1,-,TRBJ2-7,-
CASSLRAGTDQHF,TGTGCCAGCAGCCTAAGAGCAGGGACAGACCAGCATTTT,TRBV7-9,-,TRBJ1-5,TRBD1
CASSRGVAGGYNEQFF,TGTGCCAGCAGCCGGGGGGTCGCGGGAGGGTACAATGAGCAGTTCTTC,TRBV7-6,-,TRBJ2-1,TRBD2
CASRAGGSYEQYF,TGTGCCAGCAGAGCGGGGGGCTCCTACGAGCAGTACTTC,TRBV14,-,TRBJ2-7,TRBD2
CAGGQAVGGNQPQHF,TGTGCCGGCGGACAGGCGGTCGGGGGCAATCAGCCCCAGCATTTT,TRBV19,-,TRBJ1-5,TRBD1
CASRGAGGGAYEQYF,TGTGCCAGCAGGGGGGCCGGCGGGGGGGCTTACGAGCAGTACTTC,TRBV2,-,TRBJ2-7,TRBD2
CASSAGLVGGWELFF,TGTGCCAGCAGTGCGGGACTAGTTGGGGGATGGGAGCTGTTTTTT,TRBV27,-,TRBJ2-2,TRBD2
CASSPPADGTEAFF,TGCGCCAGCAGCCCCCCAGCGGACGGCACTGAAGCTTTCTTT,TRBV5-1,-,TRBJ1-1,-
CASSDSSGSYNEQFF,TGTGCCAGCAGTGACTCTAGCGGGAGCTACAATGAGCAGTTCTTC,TRBV6-4,-,TRBJ2-1,TRBD2
CAISESRGGLTDPSYNEQFF,TGTGCCATCAGTGAGTCGCGGGGGGGCCTGACCGACCCCTCCTACAATGAGCAGTTCTTC,TRBV10-3,-,TRBJ2-1,TRBD2
CAWSKRASYEQYF,TGTGCCTGGAGTAAGCGGGCCTCCTACGAGCAGTACTTC,TRBV30,-,TRBJ2-7,-
CASSHSTKYEQYF,TGCGCCAGCAGCCATTCTACTAAGTACGAGCAGTACTTC,TRBV5-1,-,TRBJ2-7,-
CASSTGQGIYEQYF,TGTGCCAGCAGCACCGGACAGGGGATCTACGAGCAGTACTTC,TRBV13,-,TRBJ2-7,TRBD1
CASSLNRDSPLHF,TGTGCCAGCAGCTTAAATCGGGATTCACCCCTCCACTTT,TRBV7-9,-,TRBJ1-6,-
CSTRTGSNEQYF,TGCAGCACAAGGACAGGGTCCAACGAGCAGTACTTC,TRBV29-1,few,TRBJ2-7,TRBD1
CASSLEYRGGTEAFF,TGTGCCAGCAGTTTAGAATACAGGGGTGGCACTGAAGCTTTCTTT,TRBV27,-,TRBJ1-1,TRBD1
CASSQGVGGDYGYTF,TGTGCCAGCAGTCAGGGGGTTGGTGGTGACTATGGCTACACCTTC,TRBV6-1,-,TRBJ1-2,TRBD1
CASRLYHEQYF,TGTGCCAGCAGGCTCTACCACGAGCAGTACTTC,TRBV28,-,TRBJ2-7,-
CASRGTGDTEAFF,TGTGCCAGCAGGGGGACAGGGGACACTGAAGCTTTCTTT,TRBV6-1,-,TRBJ1-1,TRBD1
CASSLGGDTGELFF,TGTGCCAGCAGCTTAGGGGGAGACACCGGGGAGCTGTTTTTT,TRBV7-2,-,TRBJ2-2,-